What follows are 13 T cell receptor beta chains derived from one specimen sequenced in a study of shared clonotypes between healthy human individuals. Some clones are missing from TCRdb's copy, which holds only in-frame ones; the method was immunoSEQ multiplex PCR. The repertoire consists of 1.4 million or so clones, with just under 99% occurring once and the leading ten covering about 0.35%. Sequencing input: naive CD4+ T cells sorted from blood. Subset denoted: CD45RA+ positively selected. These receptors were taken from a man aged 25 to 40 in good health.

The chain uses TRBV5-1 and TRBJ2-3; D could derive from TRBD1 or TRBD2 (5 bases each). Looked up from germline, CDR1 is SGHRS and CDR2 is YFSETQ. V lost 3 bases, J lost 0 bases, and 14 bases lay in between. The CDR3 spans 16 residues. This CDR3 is CASSSQRDLSTDTQYF. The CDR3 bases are TGCGCCAGCAGCTCCCAGAGGGACCTCAGCACAGATACGCAGTATTTT.

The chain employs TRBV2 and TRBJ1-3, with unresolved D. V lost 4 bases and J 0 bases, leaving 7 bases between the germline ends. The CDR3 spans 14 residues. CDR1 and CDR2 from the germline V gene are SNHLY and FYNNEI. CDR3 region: CASSGDGSGNTIYF. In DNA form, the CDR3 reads TGTGCCAGCAGTGGCGACGGCTCTGGAAACACCATATATTTT.

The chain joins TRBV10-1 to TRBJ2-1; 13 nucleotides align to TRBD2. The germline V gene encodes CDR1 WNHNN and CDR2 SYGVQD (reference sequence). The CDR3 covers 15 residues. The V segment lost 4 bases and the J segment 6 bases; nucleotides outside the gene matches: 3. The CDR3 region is CASSGGLAGANEQFF. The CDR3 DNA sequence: TGCGCCAGCAGTGGTGGACTAGCGGGAGCCAATGAGCAGTTCTTC.

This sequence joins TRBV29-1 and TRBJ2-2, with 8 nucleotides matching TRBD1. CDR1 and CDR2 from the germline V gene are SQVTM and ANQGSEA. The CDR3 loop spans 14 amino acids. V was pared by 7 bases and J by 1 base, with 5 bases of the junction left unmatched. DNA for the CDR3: TGCAGCGCGGTGGACAGGGTGAACACCGGGGAGCTGTTTTTT. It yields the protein CSAVDRVNTGELFF.

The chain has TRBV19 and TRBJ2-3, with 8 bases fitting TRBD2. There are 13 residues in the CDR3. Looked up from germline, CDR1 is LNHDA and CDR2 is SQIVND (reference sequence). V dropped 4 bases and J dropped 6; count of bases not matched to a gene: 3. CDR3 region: CASSTRLADTQYF. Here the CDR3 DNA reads TGTGCCAGTAGTACGAGACTAGCGGATACGCAGTATTTT.

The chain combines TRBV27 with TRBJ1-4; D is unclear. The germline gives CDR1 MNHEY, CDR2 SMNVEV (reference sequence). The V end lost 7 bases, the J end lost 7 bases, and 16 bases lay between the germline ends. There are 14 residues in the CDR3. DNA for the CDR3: TGTGCCAGCACCGACAACTCACGGGGTGAAAAACTGTTTTTT. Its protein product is CASTDNSRGEKLFF.

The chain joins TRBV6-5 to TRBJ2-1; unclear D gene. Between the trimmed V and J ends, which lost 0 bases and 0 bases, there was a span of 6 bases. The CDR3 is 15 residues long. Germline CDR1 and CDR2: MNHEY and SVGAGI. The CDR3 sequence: CASSYSQSSYNEQFF. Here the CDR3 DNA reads TGTGCCAGCAGTTACTCCCAGAGCTCCTACAATGAGCAGTTCTTC.

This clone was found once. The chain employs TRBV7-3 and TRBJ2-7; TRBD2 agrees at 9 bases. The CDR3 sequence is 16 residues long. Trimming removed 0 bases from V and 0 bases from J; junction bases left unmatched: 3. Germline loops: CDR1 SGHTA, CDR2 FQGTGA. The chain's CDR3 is CASSLTGSGSSYEQYF. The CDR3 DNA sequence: TGTGCCAGCAGCTTAACGGGTAGCGGGAGCTCCTACGAGCAGTACTTC.

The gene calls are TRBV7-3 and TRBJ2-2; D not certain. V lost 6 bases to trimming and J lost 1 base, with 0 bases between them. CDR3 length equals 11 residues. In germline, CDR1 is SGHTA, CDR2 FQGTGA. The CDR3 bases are TGTGCCAGCAGGAACACCGGGGAGCTGTTTTTT. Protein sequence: CASRNTGELFF.

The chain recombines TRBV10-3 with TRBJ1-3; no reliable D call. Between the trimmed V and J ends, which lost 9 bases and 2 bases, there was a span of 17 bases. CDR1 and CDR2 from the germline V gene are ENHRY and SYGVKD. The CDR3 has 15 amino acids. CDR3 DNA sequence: TGTGCCATGCGAACAAGAGACGTGGCTGGAAACACCATATATTTT. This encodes CAMRTRDVAGNTIYF.

CDR3: CASQKRPGTANTGELFF. The DNA for the CDR3 is TGCGCCAGCCAAAAAAGGCCGGGGACGGCGAACACCGGGGAGCTGTTTTTT. The J gene is TRBJ2-2, the V gene TRBV10-2; either TRBD1 or TRBD2 may fit D (5 bases each). Looked up from germline, CDR1 is WSHSY and CDR2 is SAAADI. The ends were cut back, 8 bases at V and 0 bases at J, with 19 bases in the middle. The CDR3 is made up of 17 amino acids.

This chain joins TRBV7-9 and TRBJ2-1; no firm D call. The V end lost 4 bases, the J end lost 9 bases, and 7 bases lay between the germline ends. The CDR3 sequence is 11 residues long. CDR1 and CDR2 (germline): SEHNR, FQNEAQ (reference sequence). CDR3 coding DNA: TGTGCCAGCAGCTCGGGTATTGAGCAGTTCTTC. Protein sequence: CASSSGIEQFF.

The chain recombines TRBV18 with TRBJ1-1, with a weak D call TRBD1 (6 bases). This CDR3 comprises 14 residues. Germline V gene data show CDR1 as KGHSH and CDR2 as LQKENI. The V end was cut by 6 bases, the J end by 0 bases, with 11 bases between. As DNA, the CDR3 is TGTGCCAGCTCTCACAGGGCGGTGAACACTGAAGCTTTCTTT. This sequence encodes CASSHRAVNTEAFF.